The clone carrying this TCR beta chain was seen a few times. The antigen remains unidentified. Reverse transcribing all isolated RNA meant expressed TCRB transcripts were sequenced. Using immunoSEQ multiplex PCR, the repertoire was profiled, and TCRdb retains in-frame clones only, with some absent. The data contain some 290,000 clones, roughly an eighth of them singletons. Between the trimmed V and J ends, which lost 0 bases and 8 bases, there was a span of 18 bases. The CDR3 has 16 residues. Germline values: CDR1 SGHNT, CDR2 YYREEE (reference sequence). These data originate in a study of beta chain features in type 1 diabetes. Whole-study findings and limits: TCRB CDR3 length was moderately but significantly reduced in all four CD4+ subsets of Type 1 diabetes patients.

Sequenced: naive CD4+ T cells from blood. V is TRBV5-4 and J is TRBJ2-1, with D perhaps matching TRBD2 (6 bases). The clonotype was recovered from a man between 25 and 39 years old with type 1 diabetes. The CDR3 DNA is TGTGCCAGCAGCTTGGGGGGGGTTAGAGCATCCCATGAGCAGTTCTTC. Translated, it gives CASSLGGVRASHEQFF.